At least ten counts were recorded for the clone carrying this TCR beta chain. Its antigen is unidentified. This entry belongs to a study of early T cells in non-severe SARS-CoV-2 infection. The overall study: The chains were unpaired, and the sequenced material was bulk RNA from unsorted whole blood.

Individual cDNA molecules were tagged with unique molecular identifiers. TCRdb passed the 5' RACE reads through MiXCR, listing each CDR3 protein once. The repertoire holds around 47,000 distinct CDR3 sequences, 11% seen once, with 13% in the top ten. There are 17 residues in the CDR3. The J segment lost 0 bases and the V segment lost 3 bases, leaving 5 bases of the junction unmatched. Findings of the study overall: CD4 and private specificities were missed by VDJdb matching, which favored anti-spike CD8 responses.

The chain carries TRBV12-3 or TRBV12-4 and TRBJ2-6; 7 positions agree with TRBD1. Sequenced: whole blood. The TCR sequence derives from an adult who was a healthcare worker with PCR-confirmed SARS-CoV-2 infection or an uninfected control (not recorded which). The DNA of the CDR3 is TGTGCCAGCAGTTTGACAGGGCTTCTCTCTGGGGCCAACGTCCTGACTTTC. Residues: CASSLTGLLSGANVLTF.